These 23 T cell receptor beta chains came from one sample sequenced in a study of patients and donors after allogeneic stem cell transplantation. TCRdb analysed the RT-PCR reads with MiXCR anew, one entry per CDR3 protein. This sample has 25,000 to 35,000 distinct CDR3 sequences, with approximately 6.2% found just once. Sequenced input: blood, either unsorted or a sorted T cell fraction (not recorded which). These receptors were taken from a human donor who was either an allogeneic HSCT recipient or a stem cell or donor lymphocyte infusion donor (not recorded which). It is not recorded whose cells these are; they may come from a transplant donor.

This clonotype counts as large. V is TRBV6-5 and J is TRBJ2-2, with D unresolved. This CDR3 spans 13 amino acids. Germline V lookup: CDR1 MNHEY, CDR2 SVGAGI. Trimming left V 7 bases short and J 3 bases short, with 9 bases between. As DNA, the CDR3 is TGTGCCAGCAAAAAGGATCACACCGGGGAGCTGTTTTTT. Its protein is CASKKDHTGELFF.

This clonotype was seen ten or more times. V is TRBV6-5 and J is TRBJ2-1; D tentatively fits TRBD1 or TRBD2 (5 bases each). This CDR3 has 15 residues. The germline V gene has CDR1 MNHEY and CDR2 SVGAGI. The V end was cut by 1 base, the J end by 6 bases, with 13 bases between. CDR3 bases: TGTGCCAGCAGTTACTACGGGACCCCTGCCAATGAGCAGTTCTTC. As protein: CASSYYGTPANEQFF.

This clonotype was seen at least ten times. This chain joins TRBV19 and TRBJ2-5; 7 positions agree with TRBD1. CDR3 length equals 15 residues. CDR1 and CDR2 (germline): LNHDA, SQIVND (reference sequence). The J segment lost 1 base and the V segment lost 6 bases, leaving 8 bases of the junction unmatched. CDR3 sequence: CASSWNRGVQETQYF. The CDR3 DNA sequence: TGTGCCAGTAGCTGGAACAGGGGAGTCCAAGAGACCCAGTACTTC.

This clonotype was counted a few times. The V gene is TRBV18, the J gene TRBJ1-4; D is unresolved. CDR3 size: 16 residues. The germline V gene has CDR1 KGHSH and CDR2 LQKENI. Trimming removed 1 base from V and 0 bases from J, with 9 bases in between. The CDR3 sequence is CASSPRQPTTNEKLFF. CDR3 DNA sequence: TGTGCCAGCTCACCACGCCAGCCTACAACTAATGAAAAACTGTTTTTT. The complete variable domain, with remaining parts taken from reference TRBV18 and TRBJ1-4, reads NAGVMQNPRHLVRRRGQEARLRCSPMKGHSHVYWYRQLPEEGLKFMVYLQKENIIDESGMPKERFSAEFPKEGPSILRIQQVVRGDSAAYFCASSPRQPTTNEKLFFGSGTQLSVL.

This clonotype was observed a few times. The genes are TRBV6-6 and TRBJ1-2; D remains unclear. Trimming stripped 3 bases from V and 4 bases from J, with 18 bases between. This CDR3 is built from 16 residues. The V gene's germline CDR1 is MNHNY and CDR2 SVGAGI (reference sequence). The CDR3, as DNA: TGTGCCAGCAGTTATAGTCCCACAGAAACCCCCTATGGCTACACCTTC. Translated: CASSYSPTETPYGYTF.

As concerns this clonotype: A read error is possible here, since a much larger clone lies one base away. The chain carries TRBV6-1 and TRBJ2-7, with D tentatively TRBD2 (6 bases). Germline loops: CDR1 MNHNS, CDR2 SASEGT. V lost 2 bases and J 6 bases, leaving 20 bases between the germline ends. The CDR3 sequence is 16 residues long. CDR3 residues: CASSEMWLEGYFEQYF. The CDR3 DNA is TGTGCCAGCAGTGAAATGTGGCTGGAGGGTTACTTCGAGCAGTACTTC.

The table lists this clonotype with many counts. The chain has TRBV4-3 and TRBJ1-2; 11 nucleotides agree with TRBD1. Germline assignment: CDR1 LGHNA and CDR2 YSLEER. With 4 bases clipped from V and 3 bases from J, the junction kept 10 bases outside the gene matches. This CDR3 region has 17 residues. The CDR3 reads CASSPGTGGRDHYGYTF. CDR3 nucleotide sequence: TGCGCCAGCAGCCCCGGGACAGGGGGACGGGACCACTATGGCTACACCTTC.

The table lists this clonotype with many counts. V usage is TRBV18 and J usage is TRBJ2-1; D may match TRBD1 or TRBD2 (5 bases each). V was shortened by 0 bases and J by 6 bases, with 9 bases between the two germline ends. Germline V gene lookup returns CDR1 KGHSH and CDR2 LQKENI. This CDR3 spans 14 amino acids. The CDR3 sequence is CASSPPSGSNEQFF. The CDR3 DNA sequence: TGTGCCAGCTCACCACCGTCAGGGAGCAATGAGCAGTTCTTC. Using reference TRBV18 and TRBJ2-1 for the parts outside the CDR3, the full variable domain is NAGVMQNPRHLVRRRGQEARLRCSPMKGHSHVYWYRQLPEEGLKFMVYLQKENIIDESGMPKERFSAEFPKEGPSILRIQQVVRGDSAAYFCASSPPSGSNEQFFGPGTRLTVL.

V gene TRBV20-1 combines with J gene TRBJ2-1; the D gene is possibly TRBD1 (5 bases). The CDR3 length is 14 residues. The V gene lost 1 base and the J gene lost 3 bases, with 10 bases spanning the gap. From germline, CDR1 is DFQATT and CDR2 SNEGSKA (reference sequence). CDR3 bases: TGCAGTGCTAGAGTTCAGGGCCGCTACAATGAGCAGTTCTTC. Protein product: CSARVQGRYNEQFF.

At least ten counts were recorded for this clonotype. The CDR3 DNA is TGTGCCAGCAGCTTGTATACGACTGAAGCTTTCTTT. This translates into CASSLYTTEAFF. J is TRBJ1-1 and V is TRBV5-6; the D is unclear. Germline lookup yields CDR1 SGHDT and CDR2 YYEEEE. The CDR3 totals 12 residues. Deletions cut 1 base from V and 5 bases from J, with 6 bases between.

This clonotype was detected many times. The chain has TRBV7-9 and TRBJ2-7; TRBD1 matches 8 bases. The CDR3 has 14 amino acids. The junction had 11 bases not matched to a gene; V was cut back by 7 bases and J by 6 bases. Germline loops: CDR1 SEHNR, CDR2 FQNEAQ (reference sequence). For the CDR3, the DNA is TGTGCCAGCAACCCAGGGCAGGGGGCCGGCGAGCAGTACTTC. Translating it yields CASNPGQGAGEQYF.

Many counts were recorded for this clonotype. The chain joins TRBV10-3 to TRBJ1-5; D gene uncertain. The CDR3 spans 13 residues. Germline CDR1 is ENHRY and CDR2 is SYGVKD. V was cut by 4 bases and J by 6 bases, with 10 bases left in between. CDR3 protein: CAISAGSGQPQHF. DNA of the CDR3: TGTGCCATCAGTGCGGGGTCCGGTCAGCCCCAGCATTTT.

This clonotype was found many times. The rearrangement links TRBV4-2 to TRBJ1-1, with a tentative D call TRBD1 (5 bases). Germline values: CDR1 LGHNA, CDR2 YNFKEQ. The CDR3 runs 15 residues. V was shortened by 1 base and J by 1 base, with 10 bases between the two germline ends. The CDR3 spells CASSQALGTNTEAFF. For the CDR3, the DNA is TGTGCCAGCAGCCAAGCTCTGGGGACGAACACTGAAGCTTTCTTT.

This rearrangement joins TRBV4-3 to TRBJ2-5; D is perhaps TRBD1 or TRBD2 (6 bases each). The germline V and J ends were trimmed by 1 base and 5 bases, with 11 bases remaining between them. Germline V gene sequence: CDR1 LGHNA, CDR2 YSLEER. The CDR3 loop spans 14 amino acids. Here the CDR3 reads CASSQGLGGETQYF. The CDR3 DNA sequence: TGCGCCAGCAGCCAAGGGCTAGGGGGGGAGACCCAGTACTTC.

This clonotype was recorded at least ten times. This chain connects TRBV3-1 to TRBJ2-7, with TRBD1 identical over 8 bases. The trim removed 1 base at V and 0 bases at J, leaving 8 bases unmatched. Germline V gene data show CDR1 as LGHDT and CDR2 as YNNKEL (reference sequence). The CDR3 spans 17 residues. The CDR3 loop is CASSQAYTRGPSYEQYF. CDR3 sequence (DNA): TGTGCCAGCAGCCAAGCTTATACCAGGGGGCCCTCCTACGAGCAGTACTTC.

This clonotype was found many times. This sequence joins TRBV10-3 and TRBJ2-5; 7 positions agree with TRBD2. The CDR3 is made up of 14 amino acids. Germline V gene data show CDR1 as ENHRY and CDR2 as SYGVKD. The V gene end was trimmed by 4 bases and the J gene end by 4 bases; junction bases not matched to a gene: 6. The CDR3, as DNA: TGTGCCATCAGTGGGAACGGGGGGAGAGAGACCCAGTACTTC. It specifies CAISGNGGRETQYF.

This clonotype has ten or more counts. The V call is TRBV10-3, the J call TRBJ2-2, with 10 bases aligning to TRBD2. Unmatched junction bases numbered 13, after V lost 10 bases and J lost 2 bases. Germline V gene data show CDR1 as ENHRY and CDR2 as SYGVKD. The CDR3 extends over 17 amino acids. CDR3 nucleotides: TGTGCCACCCTTCCGGGACTAGCGAGACCTAACACCGGGGAGCTGTTTTTT. Translating gives CATLPGLARPNTGELFF.

This clonotype was picked up many times. This chain links TRBV7-2 with TRBJ1-3, with 10 bases aligning to TRBD1. With 5 bases clipped from V and 8 bases from J, the junction kept 9 bases outside the gene matches. The CDR3 is made up of 15 amino acids. CDR1 SGHTA and CDR2 FQGNSA come from the germline V gene. This CDR3 is CASSPVGQGRDTIYF. The DNA of the CDR3 is TGTGCCAGCAGCCCAGTGGGACAGGGGAGAGACACCATATATTTT.

This clonotype was observed a few times. The CDR3 sequence: CAISELAGGSTGELFF. CDR3 nucleotide sequence: TGTGCCATCAGTGAACTAGCGGGAGGTAGCACCGGGGAGCTGTTTTTT. This chain connects TRBV10-3 to TRBJ2-2, with TRBD2 identical over 12 bases. The CDR3 is 16 residues long. With 3 bases clipped from V and 4 bases from J, the junction kept 3 bases outside the gene matches. The germline gives CDR1 ENHRY, CDR2 SYGVKD.

This clonotype occurred many times. The gene calls are TRBV4-3 and TRBJ2-4, with a weak D call TRBD1 (6 bases). This CDR3 is 14 amino acids long. Germline loops: CDR1 LGHNA, CDR2 YSLEER. V shed 0 bases and J shed 7 bases, with 10 bases lying between them. The CDR3 is CASSQDRGINIQYF. For the CDR3, the DNA is TGCGCCAGCAGCCAAGATAGGGGGATTAACATTCAGTACTTC.

This clonotype has ten or more counts. J is TRBJ2-7 and V is TRBV28; 9 nucleotides line up with TRBD1. The CDR3 has 15 residues. Trimming cost V 8 bases and J 6 bases; bases outside gene matches: 14. CDR1 and CDR2 from the germline V gene are MDHEN and SYDVKM. The CDR3 loop is CASCALSRDRVEQYF. The CDR3 DNA sequence: TGTGCCAGCTGCGCCTTATCCCGGGACAGGGTCGAGCAGTACTTC. Full variable domain (rest looked up from reference TRBV28 and TRBJ2-7): DVKVTQSSRYLVKRTGEKVFLECVQDMDHENMFWYRQDPGLGLRLIYFSYDVKMKEKGDIPEGYSVSREKKERFSLILESASTNQTSMYLCASCALSRDRVEQYFGPGTRLTVT.

This clonotype has ten or more counts. The V gene is TRBV5-1, the J gene TRBJ2-1; D unresolved. V gave up 1 base and J gave up 4 bases, with 15 bases separating them. This CDR3 region has 16 residues. The germline V gene has CDR1 SGHRS and CDR2 YFSETQ. CDR3 loop: CASSLSLRMLYNEQFF. The CDR3 coding sequence is TGCGCCAGCAGCTTGAGTCTGCGTATGCTATACAATGAGCAGTTCTTC.

The table lists this clonotype with many counts. The genes are TRBV6-6 and TRBJ1-2; TRBD1 is a possible D gene (6 bases). V was pared by 6 bases and J by 2 bases, with 10 bases between. Germline assignment: CDR1 MNHNY and CDR2 SVGAGI (reference sequence). The CDR3 sequence is 13 residues long. Written as DNA, the CDR3 is TGTGCCAGCAGCCCACAGGGCAACTATGGCTACACCTTC. This gives the protein CASSPQGNYGYTF.